Detailed here is one T cell receptor beta chain. The target antigen is unknown. CDR1 and CDR2 from the germline V gene are SGHDN and FVKESK. This CDR3 is 11 amino acids long. The sample originates from a study of CXCR3-negative and CXCR3-positive naive CD8 T cells. Regarding the study as a whole: Similar levels of surface CD5 were seen between naive subsets; TCR strength was inferred from TRB CDR3 properties. A higher hydrophobicity marked the TRB CDR3s of CXCR3-positive naive cells versus CXCR3-negative naive cells. Naive CXCR3-negative cells resembled naive CXCR3-positive cells in TRBV-TRBJ usage; memory cells differed.

The authors made the TRB cDNA libraries by 5' RACE using UMI labels. After re-calling the 5' RACE reads, TCRdb lists one entry per CDR3 protein, DNA absent. Reported are roughly 26,000 distinct CDR3 sequences; the ten largest clones contain less than 3.5%. The chain recombines TRBV14 with TRBJ2-1. Material for sequencing was naive CXCR3- CD8+ T cells from blood. As to subset: CD45RO-CCR7+CD27+CD95- naive CD8+ T cells lacking CXCR3 (TNR3-). The clonotype was recovered from a human donor in good health. Some clones in this sample may be carry-over from other donors' samples. The CDR3 loop is CASSRWDEQFF. Looking up the rest from reference TRBV14 and TRBJ2-1 gives the full variable domain: EAGVTQFPSHSVIEKGQTVTLRCDPISGHDNLYWYRRVMGKEIKFLLHFVKESKQDESGMPNNRFLAERTGGTYSTLKVQPAELEDSGVYFCASSRWDEQFFGPGTRLTVL.